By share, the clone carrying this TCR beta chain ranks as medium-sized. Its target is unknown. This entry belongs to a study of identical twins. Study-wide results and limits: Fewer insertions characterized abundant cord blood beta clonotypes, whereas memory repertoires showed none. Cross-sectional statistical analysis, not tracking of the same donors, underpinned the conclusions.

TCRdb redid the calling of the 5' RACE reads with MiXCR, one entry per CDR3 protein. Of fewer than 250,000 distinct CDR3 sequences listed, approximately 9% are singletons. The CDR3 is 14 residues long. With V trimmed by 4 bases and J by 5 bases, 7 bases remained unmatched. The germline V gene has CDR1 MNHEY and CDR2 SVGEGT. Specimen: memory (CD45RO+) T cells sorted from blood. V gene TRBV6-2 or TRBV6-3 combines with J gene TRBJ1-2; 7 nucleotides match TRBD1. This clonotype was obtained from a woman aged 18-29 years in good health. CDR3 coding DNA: TGTGCCAGCAGTTTACAGGGGATACAGTATGGCTACACCTTC. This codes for CASSLQGIQYGYTF.